The clone carrying this TCR beta chain was seen a single time. Its specificity is unknown. Between the trimmed V and J ends, which lost 0 bases and 2 bases, there was a span of 9 bases. CDR3 length: 15 amino acids. CDR1 SGHRS and CDR2 YFSETQ come from the germline V gene. This entry comes from a study of siplizumab effects on memory and regulatory T cells. Some clones are missing from TCRdb's copy, which holds only in-frame ones; the method was immunoSEQ multiplex PCR. Of roughly 97,000 clones listed, over 90% were seen once; the top ten hold 0.55% to 0.8%. General observations from the study: Roughly 80-97% of proliferating CD4+ or CD8+ clones defied assignment to a naive or memory phenotype. Apparently more diverse than memory cells, naive T cells also seemed major alloresponse contributors. Unstimulated subset assignment was obtained for only a minor fraction of alloreactive clones.

The TCR originated in a human donor in good health. What was sequenced was Tregs sorted from blood. The rearrangement links TRBV5-1 to TRBJ1-5, with unresolved D. The CDR3 region is CASSLAVRGNQPQHF. CDR3 in DNA: TGCGCCAGCAGCTTGGCCGTCCGGGGCAATCAGCCCCAGCATTTT. Together with reference TRBV5-1 and TRBJ1-5, the CDR3 gives the full variable domain: KAGVTQTPRYLIKTRGQQVTLSCSPISGHRSVSWYQQTPGQGLQFLFEYFSETQRNKGNFPGRFSGRQFSNSRSEMNVSTLELGDSALYLCASSLAVRGNQPQHFGDGTRLSIL.